A selection of T cell receptor beta chains follows, all from one sample in a study of CD8 T cells in ankylosing spondylitis. TCRdb fed the 5' RACE reads into MiXCR, producing one record per CDR3 protein. This sample has 50,000 to 70,000 distinct CDR3 sequences, with around 6.4% found just once. Sequencing was performed on synovial fluid, either unsorted or a sorted T cell fraction (not recorded which). These receptors were taken from a male donor with ankylosing spondylitis. CDR3s include the opening cysteine and the closing phenylalanine or tryptophan. The D gene is left open where the match is weak. Clone size is shown for a subset of rows, as once, few, many or a class of expanded clone.

D: .; V: TRBV3-1; J: TRBJ2-5; size: many; CDR3: CASSQVQMKETQYF; DNA: TGTGCCAGCAGCCAAGTCCAGATGAAGGAGACCCAGTACTTC
D: .; V: TRBV28; J: TRBJ1-1; size: .; CDR3: CASSLTYEAFF; DNA: TGTGCCAGCAGTTTAACTTATGAAGCTTTCTTT
D: TRBD2; V: TRBV5-1; J: TRBJ2-7; size: medium-sized; CDR3: CASSPGEGFDEQYF; DNA: TGCGCCAGCTCCCCCGGGGAGGGTTTCGACGAGCAGTACTTC
D: .; V: TRBV30; J: TRBJ1-1; size: many; CDR3: CAWSLENTEAFF; DNA: TGTGCCTGGAGTTTAGAGAACACTGAAGCTTTCTTT
D: TRBD1; V: TRBV7-2; J: TRBJ2-3; size: many; CDR3: CASSSQSGTGVPDTQYF; DNA: TGTGCCAGCAGCTCCCAGTCCGGGACAGGGGTGCCAGATACGCAGTATTTT
D: TRBD2; V: TRBV28; J: TRBJ2-2; size: many; CDR3: CASSNGLAGEGLAGELFF; DNA: TGTGCCAGCAGTAATGGACTAGCGGGAGAAGGTTTAGCCGGGGAGCTGTTTTTT
D: .; V: TRBV19; J: TRBJ2-2; size: .; CDR3: CASSILDRYTGELFF; DNA: TGTGCCAGTAGTATACTCGACCGTTACACCGGGGAGCTGTTTTTT
D: .; V: TRBV29-1; J: TRBJ2-6; size: few; CDR3: CSVALEIDSGANVLTF; DNA: TGCAGCGTAGCACTAGAGATAGACTCTGGGGCCAACGTCCTGACTTTC
D: TRBD1; V: TRBV28; J: TRBJ2-7; size: few; CDR3: CANQDRGTYEQYF; DNA: TGTGCCAACCAGGACAGGGGGACCTACGAGCAGTACTTC
D: .; V: TRBV12-3/TRBV12-4; J: TRBJ2-7; size: many; CDR3: CASSLAWDGLYEQYF; DNA: TGTGCCAGCAGTTTAGCGTGGGACGGATTATACGAGCAGTACTTC
D: .; V: TRBV19; J: TRBJ2-1; size: .; CDR3: CASSPQRVSGRKNEQFF; DNA: TGTGCCAGTAGCCCCCAGAGGGTCAGCGGAAGGAAGAATGAGCAGTTCTTC
D: .; V: TRBV11-1; J: TRBJ2-3; size: many; CDR3: CASSLAPAGRSLGDTQYF; DNA: TGTGCCAGCAGCTTAGCGCCGGCAGGGCGTTCATTGGGAGATACGCAGTATTTT
D: TRBD1; V: TRBV5-1; J: TRBJ2-5; size: many; CDR3: CASSLVWTGRQETQYF; DNA: TGCGCCAGCAGCTTGGTTTGGACAGGGCGGCAAGAGACCCAGTACTTC
D: .; V: TRBV10-3; J: TRBJ2-1; size: many; CDR3: CAISETTGIEQFF; DNA: TGTGCCATCAGTGAGACTACAGGGATTGAGCAGTTCTTC
D: .; V: TRBV2; J: TRBJ2-6; size: many; CDR3: CASRTRISGANVLTF; DNA: TGTGCCAGCAGGACACGGATTTCAGGGGCCAACGTCCTGACTTTC
D: TRBD1; V: TRBV29-1; J: TRBJ1-1; size: many; CDR3: CSVEVIGTGGIAFF; DNA: TGCAGCGTTGAAGTTATAGGGACAGGGGGCATAGCGTTCTTT
D: TRBD1; V: TRBV7-2; J: TRBJ2-4; size: few; CDR3: CASSLGQGGRNIQYF; DNA: TGTGCCAGCAGCTTAGGACAGGGTGGGAGAAACATTCAGTACTTC
D: TRBD2; V: TRBV6-2/TRBV6-3; J: TRBJ2-1; size: few; CDR3: CASSASSGTYNEQFF; DNA: TGTGCCAGCAGTGCCTCTAGCGGGACCTACAATGAGCAGTTCTTC
D: TRBD2; V: TRBV20-1; J: TRBJ2-1; size: many; CDR3: CSATRGLAGANEQFF; DNA: TGCAGTGCAACAAGGGGACTAGCGGGGGCAAATGAGCAGTTCTTC
D: .; V: TRBV29-1; J: TRBJ1-4; size: many; CDR3: CSVEANEKLFF; DNA: TGCAGCGTTGAGGCTAATGAAAAACTGTTTTTT
D: .; V: TRBV5-1; J: TRBJ2-5; size: few; CDR3: CASSAKQGGLQETQYF; DNA: TGCGCCAGCAGCGCCAAACAGGGAGGGCTGCAAGAGACCCAGTACTTC
D: TRBD2; V: TRBV5-5; J: TRBJ2-7; size: few; CDR3: CASSLDWSSGMRREQYF; DNA: TGTGCCAGCAGCTTGGATTGGTCCAGCGGGATGCGTCGCGAGCAGTACTTC
D: .; V: TRBV29-1; J: TRBJ1-3; size: many; CDR3: CSHRDSGNTIYF; DNA: TGCAGCCACCGTGACTCTGGAAACACCATATATTTT
D: TRBD2; V: TRBV12-3/TRBV12-4; J: TRBJ2-1; size: many; CDR3: CASTPMLAGADEQFF; DNA: TGTGCCAGCACCCCCATGCTAGCGGGTGCGGATGAGCAGTTCTTC
D: .; V: TRBV20-1; J: TRBJ2-1; size: many; CDR3: CSARGEGVRGGFNEQFF; DNA: TGCAGTGCTAGAGGGGAGGGGGTTCGAGGGGGCTTCAATGAGCAGTTCTTC
D: TRBD2; V: TRBV15; J: TRBJ2-1; size: many; CDR3: CATSRDGGREPYNEQFF; DNA: TGTGCCACCAGCAGAGATGGAGGGCGGGAGCCCTACAATGAGCAGTTCTTC
D: .; V: TRBV3-1; J: TRBJ2-5; size: few; CDR3: CASSLWGEDQYF; DNA: TGTGCCAGCAGCCTTTGGGGTGAAGACCAGTACTTC
D: TRBD2; V: TRBV19; J: TRBJ2-3; size: .; CDR3: CASSSLLAGGTDTQYF; DNA: TGTGCCAGTAGTTCTCTACTAGCGGGAGGCACAGATACGCAGTATTTT
D: .; V: TRBV20-1; J: TRBJ1-2; size: many; CDR3: CSASSNYGYTF; DNA: TGCAGTGCTAGCTCTAACTATGGCTACACCTTC